This T cell receptor beta chain emerged from a study of T cells after yellow fever vaccination. Study at large: Fractions with few cells were prepared using SMART-Seq v4 Ultra Low Input.

5'RACE template switching produced TCR cDNA carrying a universal primer site and UMIs. TCRdb used MiXCR to reprocess the 5' RACE reads, holding one entry per CDR3 protein. The sample records roughly 500,000 distinct CDR3 sequences, 15% to 20% being singletons. In this sample, this clonotype turned up a few times. The antigen is undetermined. Per the germline V gene, CDR1 is LGHNA and CDR2 is YSLEER. The J segment lost 5 bases and the V segment lost 2 bases, leaving 1 base of the junction unmatched. The length of the CDR3 is 13 residues. Findings and caveats of the study: The booster response re-showed most primary clones: approximately 95% CD4, around 90% CD8. Shared CD4/CD8 clonotypes were a small share, likely from convergent recombination.

This chain links TRBV4-3 with TRBJ2-3; 7 bases line up with TRBD2. Sequencing used PBMCs, obtained 15 days after the yellow fever booster vaccination. This receptor was obtained from a man aged 30 to 39 who received the YFV17D yellow fever vaccine. The CDR3 loop reads CASSQPGGDTQYF. In DNA form, the CDR3 reads TGCGCCAGCAGCCAACCGGGAGGAGATACGCAGTATTTT.